These T cell receptor beta chains were read from a single sample in a study of T cells in Graves' hyperthyroidism and ophthalmopathy. TCRdb processed the multiplex PCR reads anew with MiXCR; each CDR3 protein has one entry. Of hundreds of thousands of distinct CDR3 sequences in the sample, approximately 16% were seen once. Sequencing was carried out using blood. The receptors were sampled from a woman younger than 30 with Graves' hyperthyroidism. Each CDR3 is given with its conserved first and last residue. D genes are given only for firm matches. Clone size is shown for a subset of rows, as once, few, many or a class of expanded clone.

D gene,V gene,clone size,CDR3 protein
NA,TRBV11-2,few,CASTPGVAREQYF
NA,TRBV7-2,few,CASSLRVTSNQPQHF
TRBD2,TRBV20-1,many,CSATKTSGVPIQYF
NA,TRBV6-5,few,CASSYDLSNTEAFF
NA,TRBV15,once,CATSDHIEQYF
TRBD2,TRBV18,NA,CASSPRLAVREETQYF
NA,TRBV6-1,many,CASSYAQGDYGYTF
TRBD2,TRBV28,few,CASNGGTSAPDTQYF
NA,TRBV12-3/TRBV12-4,NA,CASSGIQGPGNTIYF
NA,TRBV5-1,NA,CASTLGLAGETQYF
NA,TRBV7-2,many,CASSLAFDKRGTEAFF
NA,TRBV12-3/TRBV12-4,few,CASSHRDVFYNEQFF
NA,TRBV29-1,many,CSVIGPDFYTDTQYF
NA,TRBV6-1,NA,CASSEMTDEQFF
TRBD2,TRBV20-1,many,CSARDLAGETYEQYF
TRBD1,TRBV6-6,few,CASSYSSTGDNQPQHF
NA,TRBV15,few,CATRTANTEAFF
NA,TRBV29-1,few,CSVERLGAGETQYF
NA,TRBV7-2,few,CASSLGGHETQYF
NA,TRBV24-1,NA,CATSVSGLTPETQYF
NA,TRBV7-3,NA,CASSLLPYTDTQYF
NA,TRBV4-3,few,CASSQDFRGGGDTQYF
NA,TRBV6-5,few,CASSWDDQETQYF
TRBD1,TRBV5-1,few,CASSPWDSTSTDTQYF
TRBD2,TRBV6-1,few,CASTRSGRIPEQYF
NA,TRBV12-3/TRBV12-4,few,CASSLVRYNEQFF
TRBD1,TRBV6-1,few,CASKGTGDNSPLHF
NA,TRBV4-1,NA,CASSQVDASYNEQFF
TRBD2,TRBV11-3,few,CATATSGGATDTQYF
TRBD1,TRBV12-3/TRBV12-4,NA,CASRIQGAADTQYF
NA,TRBV13,few,CASSVGRREAFF
NA,TRBV29-1,many,CSVGGGGKDEQFF
TRBD2,TRBV20-1,NA,CSATPGSGRRNEQFF
NA,TRBV6-1,NA,CASSESGLIGGYTF
NA,TRBV25-1,NA,CASRLHTDTQYF
NA,TRBV14,NA,CASSQAGGFRPYEQYF
TRBD1,TRBV27,many,CASSPGQGVEKLFF
NA,TRBV20-1,NA,CSARVARKVDEQFF
TRBD1,TRBV5-1,many,CASSSQGARTEAFF
NA,TRBV29-1,few,CSGGGLGNTEAFF
TRBD1,TRBV12-3/TRBV12-4,NA,CASSDGQGHSYEQYF
NA,TRBV6-6,many,CASSYGGVTETQYF
TRBD1,TRBV7-9,few,CASSLGQNTIYF
NA,TRBV10-1,NA,CASSESGRSSTGELFF
TRBD1,TRBV15,NA,CATSRVRDSLYEQYF
TRBD2,TRBV10-2,once,CASSRTSGRRSAQTDTQYF
NA,TRBV12-3/TRBV12-4,many,CASSLQEPQHF
NA,TRBV6-1,NA,CASSEAIAEYTDTQYF
NA,TRBV24-1,few,CATSDRGFNEQFF
TRBD2,TRBV6-1,NA,CASNPGGETQYF